This TCR beta chain was documented in a study of OX40 agonist ivuxolimab in advanced cancers. For this clone: Its cognate antigen is unknown.

Repertoires were generated with immunoSEQ multiplex PCR, while TCRdb's copy carries only in-frame clones and drops some. The sample includes around 69,000 clones, roughly nine tenths seen only once; the top ten take around 4.1%. Germline assignment: CDR1 SNHLY and CDR2 FYNNEI. This CDR3 comprises 15 residues. The V end was cut by 5 bases, the J end by 5 bases, with 15 bases between. General study findings and limits: At 0.1 to 3.0 mg/kg and by week 6, CD4+ and CD8+ T cells in the blood had expanded clonally.

The chain recombines TRBV2 with TRBJ2-2; D possibly corresponds to TRBD2 (6 bases). Sequences were derived from CD4+ or CD8+ T cells sorted from blood, sampled in a trial of the OX40 agonist ivuxolimab. This clonotype was sampled from an adult with an advanced solid tumor such as melanoma, head and neck, liver or kidney cancer. Here the CDR3 DNA reads TGTGCCAGCAGTTTTACGGGAGCTAAGACCGGGGAGCTGTTTTTT. It specifies CASSFTGAKTGELFF. The whole variable domain, remainder taken from reference TRBV2 and TRBJ2-2, is EPEVTQTPSHQVTQMGQEVILRCVPISNHLYFYWYRQILGQKVEFLVSFYNNEISEKSEIFDDQFSVERPDGSNFTLKIRSTKLEDSAMYFCASSFTGAKTGELFFGEGSRLTVL.